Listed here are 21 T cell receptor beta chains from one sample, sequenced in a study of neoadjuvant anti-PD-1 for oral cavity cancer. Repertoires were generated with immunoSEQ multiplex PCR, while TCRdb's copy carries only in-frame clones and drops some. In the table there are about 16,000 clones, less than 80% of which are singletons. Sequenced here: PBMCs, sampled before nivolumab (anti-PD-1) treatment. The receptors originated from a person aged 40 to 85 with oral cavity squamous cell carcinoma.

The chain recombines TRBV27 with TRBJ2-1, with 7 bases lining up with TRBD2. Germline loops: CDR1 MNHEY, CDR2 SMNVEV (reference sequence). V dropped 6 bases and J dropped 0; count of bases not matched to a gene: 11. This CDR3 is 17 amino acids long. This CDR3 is CASRLGAGLRSYNEQFF. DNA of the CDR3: TGTGCCAGCAGATTGGGAGCGGGACTTCGCTCCTACAATGAGCAGTTCTTC.

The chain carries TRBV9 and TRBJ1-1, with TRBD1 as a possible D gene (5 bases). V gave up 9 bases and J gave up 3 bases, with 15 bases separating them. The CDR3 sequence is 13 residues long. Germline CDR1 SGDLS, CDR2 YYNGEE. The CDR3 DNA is TGTGCCACCAGAGGGGTTGGGGACACTGAAGCTTTCTTT. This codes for CATRGVGDTEAFF.

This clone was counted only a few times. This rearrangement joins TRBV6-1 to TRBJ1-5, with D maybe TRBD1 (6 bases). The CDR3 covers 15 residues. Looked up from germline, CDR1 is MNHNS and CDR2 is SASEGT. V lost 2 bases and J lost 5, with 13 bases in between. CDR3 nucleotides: TGTGCCAGCAGTGAAAGAGGCCAGGGGTATCAGCCCCAGCATTTT. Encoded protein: CASSERGQGYQPQHF.

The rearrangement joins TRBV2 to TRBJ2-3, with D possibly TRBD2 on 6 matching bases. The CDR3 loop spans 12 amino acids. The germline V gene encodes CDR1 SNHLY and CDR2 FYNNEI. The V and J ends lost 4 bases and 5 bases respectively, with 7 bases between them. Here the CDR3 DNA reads TGTGCCAGCAGTGCGGGACTAGATACGCAGTATTTT. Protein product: CASSAGLDTQYF. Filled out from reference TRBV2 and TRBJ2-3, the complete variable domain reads EPEVTQTPSHQVTQMGQEVILRCVPISNHLYFYWYRQILGQKVEFLVSFYNNEISEKSEIFDDQFSVERPDGSNFTLKIRSTKLEDSAMYFCASSAGLDTQYFGPGTRLTVL.

This CDR3 reads CASSFQYPGAQPQHF. In nucleotides, the CDR3 is TGTGCCAGCAGTTTCCAATACCCAGGGGCCCAGCCCCAGCATTTT. This rearrangement joins TRBV28 to TRBJ1-5; a weak D match, TRBD1 (6 bases). The CDR3 consists of 15 residues. The germline CDR1 and CDR2 sequences are MDHEN and SYDVKM. The V and J ends lost 3 bases and 7 bases respectively, with 16 bases between them.

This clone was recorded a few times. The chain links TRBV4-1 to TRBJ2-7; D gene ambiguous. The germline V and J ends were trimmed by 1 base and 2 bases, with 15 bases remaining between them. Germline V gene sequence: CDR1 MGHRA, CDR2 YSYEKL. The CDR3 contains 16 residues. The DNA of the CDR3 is TGCGCCAGCAGCCAAGGGTTAAGTCCGACCGCCTACGAGCAGTACTTC. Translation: CASSQGLSPTAYEQYF.

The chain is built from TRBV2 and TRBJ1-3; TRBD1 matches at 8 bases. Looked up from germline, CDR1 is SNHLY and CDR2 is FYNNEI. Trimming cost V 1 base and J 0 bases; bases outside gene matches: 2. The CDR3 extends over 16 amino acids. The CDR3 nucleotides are TGTGCCAGCAGTGAAGGGACAGGGAACTCTGGAAACACCATATATTTT. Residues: CASSEGTGNSGNTIYF.

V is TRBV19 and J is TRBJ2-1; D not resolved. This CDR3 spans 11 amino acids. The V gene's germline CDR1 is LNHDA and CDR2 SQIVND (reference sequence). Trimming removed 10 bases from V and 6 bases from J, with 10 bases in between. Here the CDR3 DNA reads TGTGCCACCCACTCCGGCAATGAGCAGTTCTTC. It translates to CATHSGNEQFF.

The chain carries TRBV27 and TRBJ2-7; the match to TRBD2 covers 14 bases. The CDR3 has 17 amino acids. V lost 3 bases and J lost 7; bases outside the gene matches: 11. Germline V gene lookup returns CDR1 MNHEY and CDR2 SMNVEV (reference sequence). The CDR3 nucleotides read TGTGCCAGCAGTTTCGAGGGTGGAGGGACTAGCGGGAGTGAGCAGTACTTC. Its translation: CASSFEGGGTSGSEQYF.

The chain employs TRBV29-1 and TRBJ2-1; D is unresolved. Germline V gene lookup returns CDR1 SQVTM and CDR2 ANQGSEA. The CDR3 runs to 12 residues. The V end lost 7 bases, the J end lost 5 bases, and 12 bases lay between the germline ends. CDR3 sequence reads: CSAGFTDNEQFF. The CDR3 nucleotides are TGCAGCGCCGGTTTCACCGACAATGAGCAGTTCTTC.

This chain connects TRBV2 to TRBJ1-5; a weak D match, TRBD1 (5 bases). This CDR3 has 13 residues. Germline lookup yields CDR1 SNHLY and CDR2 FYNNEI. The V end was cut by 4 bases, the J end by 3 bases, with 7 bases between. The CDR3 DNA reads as TGTGCCAGCAGTGTAGGGACCAATCAGCCCCAGCATTTT. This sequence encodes CASSVGTNQPQHF.

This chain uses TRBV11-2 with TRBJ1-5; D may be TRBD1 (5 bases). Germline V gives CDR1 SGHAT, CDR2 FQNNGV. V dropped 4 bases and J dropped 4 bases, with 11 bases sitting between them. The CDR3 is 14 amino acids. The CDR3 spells CASSSGTPNQPQHF. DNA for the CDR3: TGTGCCAGCAGCTCCGGGACGCCGAATCAGCCCCAGCATTTT.

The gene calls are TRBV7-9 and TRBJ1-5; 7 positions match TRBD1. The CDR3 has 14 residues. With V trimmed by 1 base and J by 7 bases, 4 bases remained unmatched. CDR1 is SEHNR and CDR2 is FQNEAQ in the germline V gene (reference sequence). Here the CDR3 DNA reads TGTGCCAGCAGCTTAGAAGGGGGCAGCCAGCCCCAGCATTTT. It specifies CASSLEGGSQPQHF.

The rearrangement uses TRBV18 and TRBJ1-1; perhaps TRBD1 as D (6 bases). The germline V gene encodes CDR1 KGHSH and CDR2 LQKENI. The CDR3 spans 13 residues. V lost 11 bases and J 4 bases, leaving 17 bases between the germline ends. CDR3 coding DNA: TGTGCCGACGGGGGCGGACAGTTCACTGAAGCTTTCTTT. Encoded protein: CADGGGQFTEAFF.

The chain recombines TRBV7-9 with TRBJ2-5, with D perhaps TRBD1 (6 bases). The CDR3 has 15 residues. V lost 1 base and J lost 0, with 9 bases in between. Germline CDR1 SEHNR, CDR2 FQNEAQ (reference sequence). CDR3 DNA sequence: TGTGCCAGCAGCTTAGGGGGGACACACCAAGAGACCCAGTACTTC. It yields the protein CASSLGGTHQETQYF.

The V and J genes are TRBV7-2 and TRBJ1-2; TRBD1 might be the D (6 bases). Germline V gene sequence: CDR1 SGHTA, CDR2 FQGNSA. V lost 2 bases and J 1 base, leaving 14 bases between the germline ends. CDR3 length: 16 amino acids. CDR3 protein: CASSLRGGLGNYGYTF. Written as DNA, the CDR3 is TGTGCCAGCAGCTTAAGGGGGGGACTTGGTAACTATGGCTACACCTTC.

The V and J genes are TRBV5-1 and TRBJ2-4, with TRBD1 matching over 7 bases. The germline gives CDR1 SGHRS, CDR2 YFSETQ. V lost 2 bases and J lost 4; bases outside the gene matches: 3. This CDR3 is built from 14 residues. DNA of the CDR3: TGCGCCAGCAGCTTTGGGGACAGTAAAAACATTCAGTACTTC. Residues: CASSFGDSKNIQYF.

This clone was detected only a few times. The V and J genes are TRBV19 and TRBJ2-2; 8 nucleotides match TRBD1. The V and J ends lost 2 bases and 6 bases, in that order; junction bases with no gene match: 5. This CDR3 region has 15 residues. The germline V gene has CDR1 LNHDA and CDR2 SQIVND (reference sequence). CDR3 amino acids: CASSIQGALAGELFF. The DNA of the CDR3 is TGTGCCAGTAGTATACAGGGGGCTTTGGCCGGGGAGCTGTTTTTT.

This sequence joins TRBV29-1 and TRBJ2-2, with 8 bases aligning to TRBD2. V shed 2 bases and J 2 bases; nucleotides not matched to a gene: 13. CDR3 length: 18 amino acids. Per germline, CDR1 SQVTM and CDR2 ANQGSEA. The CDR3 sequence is CSVEKPGGQSLNTGELFF. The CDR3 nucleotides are TGCAGCGTTGAAAAACCGGGGGGGCAGTCACTCAACACCGGGGAGCTGTTTTTT.

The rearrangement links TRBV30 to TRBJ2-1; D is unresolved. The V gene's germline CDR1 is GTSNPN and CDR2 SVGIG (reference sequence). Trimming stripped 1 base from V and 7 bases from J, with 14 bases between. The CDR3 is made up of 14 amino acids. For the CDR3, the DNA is TGTGCCTGGAGTGCGACCTCCGCAGAGAATGAGCAGTTCTTC. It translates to CAWSATSAENEQFF.

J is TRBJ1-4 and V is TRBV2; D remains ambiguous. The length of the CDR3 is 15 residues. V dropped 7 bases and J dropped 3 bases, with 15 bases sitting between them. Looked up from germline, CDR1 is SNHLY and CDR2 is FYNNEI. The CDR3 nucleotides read TGTGCCAGCACCCCCGAGGAGGCTTCTAATGAAAAACTGTTTTTT. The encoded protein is CASTPEEASNEKLFF.